The clone carrying this TCR beta chain has at least ten counts. Antigen unknown. This entry belongs to a study of T cells after yellow fever vaccination. Study-level points and caveats: Within FACS-sorted repertoires, abundant clonotypes contaminating from the bulk population could be present.

In TCRdb, the 5' RACE reads were re-called with MiXCR into one record per CDR3 protein. This repertoire shows roughly 120,000 distinct CDR3 sequences, nearly 7.5% found once; its top ten account for around 2.6%. The germline V and J ends were trimmed by 3 bases and 0 bases, with 8 bases remaining between them. This CDR3 is 14 amino acids long. Germline V gene sequence: CDR1 SGHDN, CDR2 FVKESK. This sequence originates from a man aged 18 to 29 who received the YFV17D yellow fever vaccine. Material: CD4+ T cells sorted from PBMCs, obtained 9 to 10 days after the first yellow fever vaccination. The chain recombines TRBV14 with TRBJ2-5; D remains ambiguous. The CDR3 nucleotides read TGTGCCAGCAGCCACTCCCAAAACCAAGAGACCCAGTACTTC. Amino acids: CASSHSQNQETQYF.